This TCR beta chain comes out of a study of OX40 agonist ivuxolimab in advanced cancers. About the research overall: Dose-escalation cases comprised hepatocellular carcinoma, melanoma, renal cell or head and neck cancer. Three partial responders included one hepatocellular carcinoma patient and two cutaneous melanoma patients.

Patients with a history of autoimmune disease or on systemic immunosuppression were excluded. Sequencing used immunoSEQ multiplex PCR; TCRdb keeps in-frame clones, though not all of them. The sample consists of about 27,000 clones, 82% of them appearing once. The receptor's source is an adult with an advanced solid tumor such as melanoma, head and neck, liver or kidney cancer. The specimen was CD4+ or CD8+ T cells sorted from blood, collected in a trial of the OX40 agonist ivuxolimab.

In DNA, the CDR3 is TGTGCCAGCAGCAATGATGGACTAGCGGGAACAGATACGCAGTATTTT. Amino acid sequence: CASSNDGLAGTDTQYF. The chain employs TRBV5-4 and TRBJ2-3; 12 positions agree with TRBD2. This CDR3 has 16 amino acids. Trimming at V came to 4 bases and at J to 3 bases, leaving 6 bases not matched to a gene. Germline CDR1 SGHNT, CDR2 YYREEE (reference sequence).